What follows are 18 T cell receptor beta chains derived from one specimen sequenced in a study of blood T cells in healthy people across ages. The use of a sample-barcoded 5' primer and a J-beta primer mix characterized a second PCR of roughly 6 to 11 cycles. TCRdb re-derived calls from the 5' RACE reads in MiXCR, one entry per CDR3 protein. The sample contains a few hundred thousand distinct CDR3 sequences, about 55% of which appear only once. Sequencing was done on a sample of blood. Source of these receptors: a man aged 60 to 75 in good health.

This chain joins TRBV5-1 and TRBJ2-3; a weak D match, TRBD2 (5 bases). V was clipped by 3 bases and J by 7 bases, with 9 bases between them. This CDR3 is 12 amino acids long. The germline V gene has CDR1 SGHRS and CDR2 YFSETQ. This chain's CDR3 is CASSYRGNTQYF. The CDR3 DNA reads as TGCGCCAGCAGCTACCGGGGAAATACGCAGTATTTT.

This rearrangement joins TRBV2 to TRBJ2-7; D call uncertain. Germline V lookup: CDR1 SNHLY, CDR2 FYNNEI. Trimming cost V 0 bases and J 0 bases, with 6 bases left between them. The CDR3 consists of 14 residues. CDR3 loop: CASSEAHGSYEQYF. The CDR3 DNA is TGTGCCAGCAGTGAAGCCCATGGCTCCTACGAGCAGTACTTC.

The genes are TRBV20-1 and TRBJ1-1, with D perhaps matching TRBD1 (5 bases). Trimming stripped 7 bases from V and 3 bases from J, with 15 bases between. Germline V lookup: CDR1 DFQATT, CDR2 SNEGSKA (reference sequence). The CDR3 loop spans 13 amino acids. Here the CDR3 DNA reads TGCAGTGTCCGGGGGGAGACGGACACTGAAGCTTTCTTT. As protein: CSVRGETDTEAFF.

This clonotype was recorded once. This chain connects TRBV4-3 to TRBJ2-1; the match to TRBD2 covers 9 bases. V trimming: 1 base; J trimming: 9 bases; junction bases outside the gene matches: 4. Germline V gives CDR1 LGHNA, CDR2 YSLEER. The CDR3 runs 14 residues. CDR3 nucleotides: TGCGCCAGCAGCCAAGTCGAACTAGCGGGTGAGCAGTTCTTC. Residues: CASSQVELAGEQFF.

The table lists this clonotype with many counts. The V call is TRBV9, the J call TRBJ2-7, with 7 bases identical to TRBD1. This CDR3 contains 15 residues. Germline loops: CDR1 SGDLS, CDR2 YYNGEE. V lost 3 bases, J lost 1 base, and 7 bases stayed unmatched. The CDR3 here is CASSARDSSSYEQYF. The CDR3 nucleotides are TGTGCCAGCAGCGCCCGGGACAGCTCTTCCTACGAGCAGTACTTC.

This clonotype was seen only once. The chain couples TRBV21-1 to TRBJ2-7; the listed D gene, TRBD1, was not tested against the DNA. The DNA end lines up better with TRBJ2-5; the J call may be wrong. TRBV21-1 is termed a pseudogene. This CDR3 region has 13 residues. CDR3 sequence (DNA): TGTGCCAGCAGCCCTGACGGCCCGGGGACCCAGTACTTC. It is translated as CASSPDGPGTQYF.

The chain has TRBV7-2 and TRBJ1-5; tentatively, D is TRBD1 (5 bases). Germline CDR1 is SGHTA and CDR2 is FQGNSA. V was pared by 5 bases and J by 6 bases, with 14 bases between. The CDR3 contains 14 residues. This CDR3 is CASSPAGRSQPQHF. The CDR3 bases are TGTGCCAGCAGCCCAGCAGGGCGAAGTCAGCCCCAGCATTTT.

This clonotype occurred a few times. The CDR3 region has the DNA TGTGCCACCAGTGATTCAGGGGTCGCAGATACGCAGTATTTT. Translating gives CATSDSGVADTQYF. The rearrangement links TRBV24-1 to TRBJ2-3; tentative D call: TRBD1 (6 bases). Germline V gene lookup returns CDR1 KGHDR and CDR2 SFDVKD. The CDR3 is 14 amino acids. Trimming stripped 2 bases from V and 4 bases from J, with 9 bases between.

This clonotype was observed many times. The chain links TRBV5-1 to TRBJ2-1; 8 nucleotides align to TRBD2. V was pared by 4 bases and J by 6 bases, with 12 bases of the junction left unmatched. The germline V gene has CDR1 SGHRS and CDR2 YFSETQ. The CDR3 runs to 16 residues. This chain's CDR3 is CASSAIPGLVTNEQFF. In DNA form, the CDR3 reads TGCGCCAGCAGCGCGATACCGGGACTAGTTACCAATGAGCAGTTCTTC.

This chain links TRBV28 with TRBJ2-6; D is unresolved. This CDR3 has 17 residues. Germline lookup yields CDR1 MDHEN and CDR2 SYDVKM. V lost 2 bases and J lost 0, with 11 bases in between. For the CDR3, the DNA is TGTGCCAGCAGTTTAACCCTGACCTCCTCTGGGGCCAACGTCCTGACTTTC. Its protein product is CASSLTLTSSGANVLTF.

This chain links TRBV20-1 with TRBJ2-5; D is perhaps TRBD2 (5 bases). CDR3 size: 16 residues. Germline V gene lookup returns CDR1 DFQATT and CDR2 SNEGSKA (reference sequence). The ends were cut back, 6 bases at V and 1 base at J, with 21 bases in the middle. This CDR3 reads CSAPDATSGSQETQYF. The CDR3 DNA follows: TGCAGTGCCCCTGACGCTACGAGCGGTTCCCAAGAGACCCAGTACTTC.

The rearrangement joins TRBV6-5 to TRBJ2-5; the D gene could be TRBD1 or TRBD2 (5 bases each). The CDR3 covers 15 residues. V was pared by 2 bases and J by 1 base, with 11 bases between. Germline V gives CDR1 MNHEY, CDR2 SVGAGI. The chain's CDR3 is CASSYGGRSQETQYF. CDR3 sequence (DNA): TGTGCCAGCAGTTACGGGGGACGGAGCCAAGAGACCCAGTACTTC.

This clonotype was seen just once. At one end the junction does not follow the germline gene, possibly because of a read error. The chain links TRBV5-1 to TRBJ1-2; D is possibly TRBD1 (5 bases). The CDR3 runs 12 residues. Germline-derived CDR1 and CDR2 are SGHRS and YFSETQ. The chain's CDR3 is CASGLGDYGYTF. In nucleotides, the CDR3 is TGCGCCAGCGGCTTGGGGGACTATGGCTACACCTTC.

Here the CDR3 reads CASSSRRAEVNEQFF. In DNA form, the CDR3 reads TGTGCCAGCAGCTCCCGCAGGGCAGAGGTCAATGAGCAGTTCTTC. V gene TRBV7-6 combines with J gene TRBJ2-1, with a possible D match to TRBD1 (5 bases). V was trimmed by 4 bases and J by 6 bases, leaving 16 bases between them. Germline-derived CDR1 and CDR2 are SGHVS and FNYEAQ. The CDR3 consists of 15 residues.

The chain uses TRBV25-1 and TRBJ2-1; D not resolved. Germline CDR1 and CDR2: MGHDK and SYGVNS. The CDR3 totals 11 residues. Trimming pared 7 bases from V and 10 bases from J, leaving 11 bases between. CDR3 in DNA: TGTGCCAGCATGAGAACTGGCGAGCAGTTCTTC. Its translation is CASMRTGEQFF.

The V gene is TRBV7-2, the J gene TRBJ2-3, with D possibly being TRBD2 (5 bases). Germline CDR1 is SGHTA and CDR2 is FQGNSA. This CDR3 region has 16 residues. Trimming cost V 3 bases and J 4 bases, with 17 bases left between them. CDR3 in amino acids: CASSFSSGVGADTQYF. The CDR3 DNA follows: TGTGCCAGCAGCTTTTCTTCTGGGGTGGGAGCAGATACGCAGTATTTT.

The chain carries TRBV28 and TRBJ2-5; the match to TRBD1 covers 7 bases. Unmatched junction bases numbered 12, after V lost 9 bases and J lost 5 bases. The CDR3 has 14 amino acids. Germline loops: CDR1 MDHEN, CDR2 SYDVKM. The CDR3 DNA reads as TGTGCCAGTAGTCACCCGACAGGGAAGGAGACCCAGTACTTC. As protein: CASSHPTGKETQYF.

The CDR3 loop is CASSQEWASGKRNTQYF. CDR3 bases: TGCGCCAGCAGCCAAGAGTGGGCTAGCGGAAAAAGGAATACGCAGTATTTT. The chain is built from TRBV4-1 and TRBJ2-3, with 7 bases fitting TRBD2. The germline CDR1 and CDR2 sequences are MGHRA and YSYEKL. The V segment lost 0 bases and the J segment 7 bases; nucleotides outside the gene matches: 13. This CDR3 region has 17 residues.